This entry lists 5 T cell receptor beta chains sequenced from one sample in a study of shared clonotypes between healthy human individuals (TCRdb year 2020). Library preparation was by the immunoSEQ multiplex PCR assay. TCRdb took over this immuneACCESS table, retaining in-frame rearrangements with V and J assigned. Such tables are incomplete; in checked studies, under half of the missing clones stem from an unresolved V gene, and the remainder is unexplained. This sample has about 510,000 clones in its table, and about four fifths of those were observed once. Under 15% of the sample is taken by the ten largest. Specimen: PBMCs. These receptors all come from a woman between 40 and 55 years old in good health. Some clones in this sample may be carry-over from other donors' samples.

This chain connects TRBV11-2 to TRBJ1-3; D is ambiguous. This CDR3 is 15 amino acids long. From germline, CDR1 is SGHAT and CDR2 FQNNGV. The V end was cut by 5 bases, the J end by 4 bases, with 15 bases between. CDR3 DNA sequence: TGTGCCAGCAGCCCTTTGAATGGCCTAGGAAACACCATATATTTT. It is translated as CASSPLNGLGNTIYF.

This clone was found a few times. The chain recombines TRBV28 with TRBJ1-1; no firm D call. CDR1 MDHEN and CDR2 SYDVKM come from the germline V gene. The CDR3 is 10 amino acids. Trimming left V 8 bases short and J 3 bases short, with 4 bases between. CDR3 bases: TGTGCCAGCTGTGACACTGAAGCTTTCTTT. This gives the protein CASCDTEAFF.

The chain couples TRBV2 to TRBJ2-2; 9 bases are shared with TRBD2. V lost 6 bases and J lost 0; bases outside the gene matches: 5. CDR1 SNHLY and CDR2 FYNNEI come from the germline V gene. This CDR3 region has 16 residues. The CDR3 nucleotides are TGTGCCAGCAGGAGGCTAGCGGGGCCGAACACCGGGGAGCTGTTTTTT. Protein product: CASRRLAGPNTGELFF. Based on the CDR3 plus reference TRBV2 and TRBJ2-2, the full variable domain is EPEVTQTPSHQVTQMGQEVILRCVPISNHLYFYWYRQILGQKVEFLVSFYNNEISEKSEIFDDQFSVERPDGSNFTLKIRSTKLEDSAMYFCASRRLAGPNTGELFFGEGSRLTVL.

This chain joins TRBV28 and TRBJ2-7, with TRBD2 matching over 11 bases. The CDR3 loop spans 17 amino acids. Germline values: CDR1 MDHEN, CDR2 SYDVKM. V trimming: 3 bases; J trimming: 4 bases; junction bases outside the gene matches: 11. The chain's CDR3 is CASSFTPLAGGQYEQYF. CDR3 bases: TGTGCCAGCAGTTTTACCCCCCTAGCGGGAGGTCAGTACGAGCAGTACTTC.

V is TRBV18 and J is TRBJ2-7; D is perhaps TRBD2 (6 bases). The germline V gene encodes CDR1 KGHSH and CDR2 LQKENI. Trimming pared 1 base from V and 6 bases from J, leaving 16 bases between. The CDR3 is 15 amino acids. CDR3 in amino acids: CASSPRDSRASEQYF. CDR3 bases: TGTGCCAGCTCACCACGGGACTCCCGCGCGAGCGAGCAGTACTTC.